What follows are 26 T cell receptor beta chains derived from one specimen sequenced in a study of cytomegalovirus exposure and HLA in healthy donors. Data came from immunoSEQ multiplex PCR; TCRdb stores just in-frame clones and leaves some out. The sample lists fewer than 200,000 clones, roughly 91% occurring once. Sequenced material: PBMCs. These receptors were obtained from a woman younger than 35 in good health and CMV-seropositive.

The chain couples TRBV2 to TRBJ1-5, with unresolved D. This CDR3 has 15 amino acids. Germline V gives CDR1 SNHLY, CDR2 FYNNEI. V gave up 4 bases and J gave up 2 bases, with 12 bases separating them. The CDR3: CASSVGTLGNQPQHF. CDR3 in DNA: TGTGCCAGCAGTGTTGGCACCCTGGGCAATCAGCCCCAGCATTTT.

The gene calls are TRBV5-6 and TRBJ1-2; a possible D gene is TRBD1 (5 bases). Germline loops: CDR1 SGHDT, CDR2 YYEEEE. With 7 bases removed from V and 4 bases from J, the gap between germline ends came to 20 bases. There are 15 residues in the CDR3. The CDR3 reads CASAVPGPGGYGYTF. CDR3 in DNA: TGTGCCAGCGCTGTACCCGGACCCGGGGGCTATGGCTACACCTTC.

The chain links TRBV19 to TRBJ2-7, with 7 bases lining up with TRBD1. V dropped 0 bases and J dropped 3; count of bases not matched to a gene: 5. The CDR3 is 15 residues long. Germline V gives CDR1 LNHDA, CDR2 SQIVND (reference sequence). The CDR3 is CASSIDRQGFYEQYF. DNA for the CDR3: TGTGCCAGTAGTATAGACCGACAGGGTTTCTACGAGCAGTACTTC.

The chain carries TRBV6-6 and TRBJ2-2; D might be TRBD1 (5 bases). The V gene's germline CDR1 is MNHNY and CDR2 SVGAGI (reference sequence). V lost 7 bases, J lost 3 bases, and 12 bases lay in between. This CDR3 region has 14 residues. The CDR3 loop is CASKQGRDTGELFF. The DNA for the CDR3 is TGTGCCAGCAAACAAGGCAGGGACACCGGGGAGCTGTTTTTT.

The rearrangement uses TRBV14 and TRBJ1-4; weak D call: TRBD1 (5 bases). V was cut by 4 bases and J by 1 base, with 10 bases left in between. CDR3 size: 15 residues. Germline-derived CDR1 and CDR2 are SGHDN and FVKESK. This chain's CDR3 is CASSLFGGTNEKLFF. CDR3 nucleotide sequence: TGTGCCAGCAGCCTCTTCGGGGGAACTAATGAAAAACTGTTTTTT.

The V gene is TRBV6-5, the J gene TRBJ2-1; 9 nucleotides align to TRBD2. The V gene's germline CDR1 is MNHEY and CDR2 SVGAGI. This CDR3 region has 15 residues. V was pared by 1 base and J by 5 bases, with 3 bases of the junction left unmatched. As DNA, the CDR3 is TGTGCCAGCAGTTACTTTAGCGGGAGTCACAATGAGCAGTTCTTC. This gives the protein CASSYFSGSHNEQFF.

The table lists this clone with a count of one. The V and J genes are TRBV5-1 and TRBJ2-1, with 9 bases matching TRBD2. The CDR3 extends over 13 amino acids. The germline V gene has CDR1 SGHRS and CDR2 YFSETQ. V was clipped by 4 bases and J by 9 bases; unmatched bases: 5. CDR3 bases: TGCGCCAGCAGCCGGGGACTAGCTATTGAGCAGTTCTTC. Protein: CASSRGLAIEQFF.

The chain is built from TRBV7-2 and TRBJ2-7, with D tentatively TRBD2 (7 bases). CDR3 length: 13 amino acids. Trimming pared 6 bases from V and 7 bases from J, leaving 16 bases between. Germline values: CDR1 SGHTA, CDR2 FQGNSA. CDR3 sequence: CASSVGGGREQYF. The DNA of the CDR3 is TGTGCCAGCAGTGTGGGAGGGGGGCGAGAGCAGTACTTC.

The chain combines TRBV4-1 with TRBJ2-7; TRBD1 agrees at 7 bases. Germline-derived CDR1 and CDR2 are MGHRA and YSYEKL. J gave up 3 bases and V 1 base, and 9 bases lay outside the gene matches. The CDR3 loop spans 16 amino acids. The CDR3 bases are TGCGCCAGCAGCCAAGTACCGGGACAGAGAGTCTACGAGCAGTACTTC. This gives the protein CASSQVPGQRVYEQYF.

CDR3 in DNA: TGTGCCAGCCGCTACGGGATCGCCTCTGGAAACACCATATATTTT. This encodes CASRYGIASGNTIYF. This chain uses TRBV6-6 with TRBJ1-3; D gene uncertain. This CDR3 contains 15 residues. The germline V and J ends were trimmed by 8 bases and 0 bases, with 14 bases remaining between them. From germline, CDR1 is MNHNY and CDR2 SVGAGI (reference sequence).

This rearrangement joins TRBV21-1 to TRBJ1-2; TRBD1 reflects the table's D call only, with no check against the DNA. TRBV21-1 constitutes a pseudogene. This CDR3 region has 13 residues. The chain's CDR3 is CASSKDRECGYTF. In DNA, the CDR3 is TGTGCCAGCAGCAAGGACAGGGAGTGCGGCTACACCTTC.

This clone was seen just once. The V gene is TRBV5-4, the J gene TRBJ1-4; 7 bases agree with TRBD1. V was pared by 4 bases and J by 8 bases, with 11 bases of the junction left unmatched. The CDR3 covers 15 residues. Germline CDR1 is SGHNT and CDR2 is YYREEE (reference sequence). The CDR3: CASSTRQGRGEKLFF. The CDR3 nucleotides read TGTGCCAGCAGCACCAGACAGGGCCGGGGGGAAAAACTGTTTTTT.

CDR3 in DNA: TGTGCCAGCAGACTTAGAGGGGGGGGCGAGCAGTACTTC. Its protein is CASRLRGGGEQYF. The chain is built from TRBV14 and TRBJ2-7, with D perhaps TRBD2 (7 bases). The V gene's germline CDR1 is SGHDN and CDR2 FVKESK. The CDR3 extends over 13 amino acids. V gave up 6 bases and J gave up 6 bases, with 15 bases separating them.

The rearrangement uses TRBV5-1 and TRBJ2-1; 11 bases agree with TRBD2. The CDR3 is 16 amino acids. CDR1 and CDR2 from the germline V gene are SGHRS and YFSETQ. Trimming took 4 bases from V and 8 from J; bases not matched to a gene: 11. This chain's CDR3 is CASSLTSGTSGHEQFF. DNA of the CDR3: TGCGCCAGCAGCCTAACCTCCGGGACTAGCGGTCATGAGCAGTTCTTC.

This clone was counted once. The V call is TRBV28, the J call TRBJ1-3; D ambiguous. The V and J ends lost 3 bases and 0 bases respectively, with 6 bases between them. CDR3 length: 14 amino acids. CDR1 and CDR2 from the germline V gene are MDHEN and SYDVKM. CDR3 protein: CASSFPGSGNTIYF. The CDR3 region has the DNA TGTGCCAGCAGTTTTCCAGGCTCTGGAAACACCATATATTTT. The variable domain in full, completed from reference TRBV28 and TRBJ1-3, reads DVKVTQSSRYLVKRTGEKVFLECVQDMDHENMFWYRQDPGLGLRLIYFSYDVKMKEKGDIPEGYSVSREKKERFSLILESASTNQTSMYLCASSFPGSGNTIYFGEGSWLTVV.

The chain joins TRBV28 to TRBJ2-1; unclear D gene. V was trimmed by 5 bases and J by 6 bases, leaving 8 bases between them. CDR3 size: 12 residues. The germline gives CDR1 MDHEN, CDR2 SYDVKM. The CDR3 DNA is TGTGCCAGCAGTGTCTCCCTCAATGAGCAGTTCTTC. Its translation is CASSVSLNEQFF.

V and J are TRBV7-2 and TRBJ2-7; 8 bases align to TRBD2. CDR3 length: 15 amino acids. CDR1 and CDR2 (germline): SGHTA, FQGNSA. Trimming removed 3 bases from V and 1 base from J; junction bases left unmatched: 5. This chain's CDR3 is CASSFRAGVSYEQYF. Here the CDR3 DNA reads TGTGCCAGCAGCTTTAGAGCGGGAGTATCCTACGAGCAGTACTTC. Full variable domain (rest looked up from reference TRBV7-2 and TRBJ2-7): GAGVSQSPSNKVTEKGKDVELRCDPISGHTALYWYRQSLGQGLEFLIYFQGNSAPDKSGLPSDRFSAERTGGSVSTLTIQRTQQEDSAVYLCASSFRAGVSYEQYFGPGTRLTVT.

This sequence joins TRBV27 and TRBJ2-7; TRBD2 matches at 8 bases. The germline CDR1 and CDR2 sequences are MNHEY and SMNVEV (reference sequence). The CDR3 contains 16 residues. J was trimmed by 3 bases and V by 5 bases; bases with no gene match: 12. CDR3 sequence (DNA): TGTGCCAGCAGTCCCCCCCTTTCTAGCGGGTACTACGAGCAGTACTTC. It yields the protein CASSPPLSSGYYEQYF.

This sequence joins TRBV6-5 and TRBJ2-7; 9 bases line up with TRBD2. The V segment lost 5 bases and the J segment 3 bases; nucleotides outside the gene matches: 5. The CDR3 sequence is 14 residues long. Germline loops: CDR1 MNHEY, CDR2 SVGAGI. CDR3 nucleotide sequence: TGTGCCAGCAGTGTAGCGGGAGAAAGCTACGAGCAGTACTTC. The encoded protein is CASSVAGESYEQYF.

The chain joins TRBV6-5 to TRBJ1-1; no reliable D call. Germline V lookup: CDR1 MNHEY, CDR2 SVGAGI. The V gene lost 7 bases and the J gene lost 3 bases, with 9 bases spanning the gap. This CDR3 region has 12 residues. In DNA, the CDR3 is TGTGCCAGCACCGCAGACTACACTGAAGCTTTCTTT. It codes for CASTADYTEAFF.

The chain employs TRBV27 and TRBJ2-7, with 9 positions matching TRBD1. CDR1 and CDR2 (germline): MNHEY, SMNVEV (reference sequence). Unmatched junction bases numbered 7, after V lost 3 bases and J lost 1 base. The CDR3 covers 16 residues. The CDR3 coding sequence is TGTGCCAGCAGTTTGGAGGCCGGGACAGGGTCCTACGAGCAGTACTTC. This gives the protein CASSLEAGTGSYEQYF.

This clone was seen just once. CDR3 sequence: CASSLSRNSGLEFF. In nucleotides, the CDR3 is TGTGCCAGCAGCTTATCCCGAAACTCGGGGTTAGAGTTCTTC. The chain employs TRBV7-3 and TRBJ2-1; maybe TRBD2 (5 bases). Trimming left V 2 bases short and J 14 bases short, with 19 bases between. CDR1 is SGHTA, CDR2 FQGTGA, per germline. This CDR3 contains 14 residues.

This chain joins TRBV18 and TRBJ2-2; D is perhaps TRBD1 (5 bases). The CDR3 has 19 residues. V was pared by 3 bases and J by 1 base, with 21 bases between. Germline-derived CDR1 and CDR2 are KGHSH and LQKENI. Here the CDR3 reads CASSPQPLRTLRNTGELFF. The DNA for the CDR3 is TGTGCCAGCTCACCCCAACCTCTTCGGACACTGAGGAACACCGGGGAGCTGTTTTTT. Variable domain in full (rest from reference TRBV18 and TRBJ2-2): NAGVMQNPRHLVRRRGQEARLRCSPMKGHSHVYWYRQLPEEGLKFMVYLQKENIIDESGMPKERFSAEFPKEGPSILRIQQVVRGDSAAYFCASSPQPLRTLRNTGELFFGEGSRLTVL.

This clone was detected only once. The rearrangement links TRBV7-9 to TRBJ1-5; maybe TRBD1 (5 bases). V lost 1 base, J lost 4 bases, and 11 bases lay in between. This CDR3 is built from 15 residues. Germline V CDR1 and CDR2: SEHNR, FQNEAQ (reference sequence). The CDR3 protein is CASSLDAGWNQPQHF. The CDR3 region has the DNA TGTGCCAGCAGCTTAGATGCAGGGTGGAATCAGCCCCAGCATTTT. Using reference TRBV7-9 and TRBJ1-5 for the parts outside the CDR3, the full variable domain is DTGVSQNPRHKITKRGQNVTFRCDPISEHNRLYWYRQTLGQGPEFLTYFQNEAQLEKSRLLSDRFSAERPKGSFSTLEIQRTEQGDSAMYLCASSLDAGWNQPQHFGDGTRLSIL.

The gene calls are TRBV13 and TRBJ2-2; tentative D call: TRBD1 (5 bases). With 3 bases removed from V and 4 bases from J, the gap between germline ends came to 15 bases. The CDR3 sequence is 16 residues long. Germline-derived CDR1 and CDR2 are PRHDT and FYEKMQ (reference sequence). This CDR3 reads CASSFRGQGITGELFF. For the CDR3, the DNA is TGTGCCAGCAGCTTTAGGGGCCAGGGCATCACCGGGGAGCTGTTTTTT. The full variable domain, rest sourced from reference TRBV13 and TRBJ2-2, is AAGVIQSPRHLIKEKRETATLKCYPIPRHDTVYWYQQGPGQDPQFLISFYEKMQSDKGSIPDRFSAQQFSDYHSELNMSSLELGDSALYFCASSFRGQGITGELFFGEGSRLTVL.

The V and J genes are TRBV6-5 and TRBJ2-7; D gene unclear. Trimming left V 6 bases short and J 5 bases short, with 20 bases between. The CDR3 spans 15 residues. Germline V CDR1 and CDR2: MNHEY, SVGAGI. The CDR3 DNA follows: TGTGCCAGCAGCCCTATCAATTATAACAGCCACGAGCAGTACTTC. Its protein product is CASSPINYNSHEQYF.